Presented here are 28 T cell receptor beta chains from one specimen sequenced in a study of blood T cell repertoires in COVID-19. Repertoires were generated with immunoSEQ multiplex PCR, while TCRdb's copy carries only in-frame clones and drops some. The table shows about 150,000 clones, with 70% to 85% occurring only once. Input material: peripheral blood. Receptor source: an older woman with acute or convalescent COVID-19.

V and J are TRBV3-1 (or the pseudogene TRBV3-2) and TRBJ2-3, with D perhaps matching TRBD1 (6 bases). Trimming removed 3 bases at V and 2 bases at J, with 9 bases between. The CDR3 length is 14 residues. The germline gives CDR1 LGHDT, CDR2 YNNKEL (reference sequence). CDR3 DNA: TGTGCCAGCAGCCACCAGGGGTCCACAGATACGCAGTATTTT. As protein: CASSHQGSTDTQYF.

In this sample, this clone turned up once. The chain carries TRBV6-5 and TRBJ1-1; D unresolved. This CDR3 spans 15 amino acids. V gave up 0 bases and J gave up 3 bases, with 11 bases separating them. Germline loops: CDR1 MNHEY, CDR2 SVGAGI. The CDR3 protein is CASSYSAGLDTEAFF. The CDR3 region has the DNA TGTGCCAGCAGTTACTCGGCGGGGTTGGACACTGAAGCTTTCTTT.

Only one count was recorded for this clone. Here the CDR3 reads CAWSEVGGQPQHF. The CDR3 DNA reads as TGTGCCTGGAGTGAGGTCGGCGGGCAGCCCCAGCATTTT. The rearrangement uses TRBV30 and TRBJ1-5; D is uncertain. The germline V gene encodes CDR1 GTSNPN and CDR2 SVGIG (reference sequence). The length of the CDR3 is 13 residues. Between the trimmed V and J ends, which lost 1 base and 7 bases, there was a span of 11 bases.

This clone was detected only once. V gene TRBV25-1 combines with J gene TRBJ1-4, with D unclear. V was pared by 1 base and J by 5 bases, with 14 bases between. The CDR3 consists of 16 residues. Germline V gives CDR1 MGHDK, CDR2 SYGVNS. CDR3 sequence (DNA): TGTGCCAGCAGTGAATCCGCCGGACTTAGCAATGAAAAACTGTTTTTT. Translated, it gives CASSESAGLSNEKLFF.

This chain joins TRBV9 and TRBJ1-2; D gene ambiguous. The V end was cut by 0 bases, the J end by 2 bases, with 20 bases between. Per the germline V gene, CDR1 is SGDLS and CDR2 is YYNGEE. The CDR3 is 18 residues long. The CDR3 loop reads CASSVGVPGSPKNYGYTF. Here the CDR3 DNA reads TGTGCCAGCAGCGTAGGAGTCCCGGGAAGCCCCAAAAACTATGGCTACACCTTC.

The chain recombines TRBV29-1 with TRBJ1-3; a weak D match, TRBD1 (5 bases). V lost 7 bases to trimming and J lost 0 bases, with 7 bases between them. Germline CDR1 and CDR2: SQVTM and ANQGSEA. The CDR3 extends over 12 amino acids. CDR3 bases: TGCAGCGCGACAGTCTCTGGAAACACCATATATTTT. This codes for CSATVSGNTIYF.

This sequence joins TRBV11-2 and TRBJ2-5; 15 nucleotides align to TRBD2. The germline CDR1 and CDR2 sequences are SGHAT and FQNNGV. CDR3 length: 17 amino acids. V trimming: 3 bases; J trimming: 0 bases; junction bases outside the gene matches: 2. In nucleotides, the CDR3 is TGTGCCAGCAGCTTGGGACTAGCGGGGGGTAACCAAGAGACCCAGTACTTC. The encoded protein is CASSLGLAGGNQETQYF.

The chain combines TRBV6-4 with TRBJ2-2; 8 positions match TRBD1. The CDR3 has 14 amino acids. The V segment lost 6 bases and the J segment 6 bases; nucleotides outside the gene matches: 6. Germline V gene lookup returns CDR1 MRHNA and CDR2 SNTAGT. Written as DNA, the CDR3 is TGTGCCAGCAGACACGGGACAGGCGCCGGGGAGCTGTTTTTT. This encodes CASRHGTGAGELFF.

This clone has a handful of counts. At one boundary the junction diverges from the germline segment, which might be a read error. This rearrangement joins TRBV12-3 or TRBV12-4 to TRBJ2-5, with 8 positions matching TRBD1. The CDR3 is 12 amino acids. The CDR3 loop reads CASSFLGTGINF. The CDR3 DNA reads TGTGCCAGCAGTTTTTTAGGGACAGGAATTAACTTC.

The J gene is TRBJ2-2, the V gene TRBV11-1; 13 bases fit TRBD2. CDR1 is SGHAT and CDR2 is FQDESV in the germline V gene (reference sequence). The length of the CDR3 is 16 residues. The ends lost 6 bases at V and 6 bases at J; junction bases unmatched: 7. CDR3 DNA: TGTGCCAGCAGATTTACTAGCGGGGGGGGCGCCGGGGAGCTGTTTTTT. Protein product: CASRFTSGGGAGELFF.

This clone came up once. This rearrangement joins TRBV13 to TRBJ1-1; 12 bases fit TRBD1. The CDR3 runs to 17 residues. V gave up 4 bases and J gave up 0 bases; unmatched junction bases: 6. CDR1 and CDR2 (germline): PRHDT, FYEKMQ (reference sequence). CDR3 in amino acids: CASSYTGTGGLNTEAFF. CDR3 nucleotides: TGTGCCAGCAGCTACACCGGGACAGGGGGCCTGAACACTGAAGCTTTCTTT.

The CDR3 DNA reads TGCGCCAGCAGTGACAGGGAGGGGGCTGAAGCTTTCTTT. Translated: CASSDREGAEAFF. J is TRBJ1-1 and V is TRBV10-2; D perhaps matches TRBD1 (6 bases). V was shortened by 3 bases and J by 6 bases, with 11 bases between the two germline ends. The CDR3 is 13 residues long. Germline CDR1 reads WSHSY; CDR2 reads SAAADI.

This rearrangement joins TRBV6-8 to TRBJ2-2, with TRBD1 matching 7 bases. Germline CDR1 is MNHGY and CDR2 is SAAAGT. V was clipped by 5 bases and J by 2 bases; unmatched bases: 11. The CDR3 has 17 amino acids. Written as DNA, the CDR3 is TGTGCCAGCAGTAATCTAGAGGGGGCTTCAAACACCGGGGAGCTGTTTTTT. Translated: CASSNLEGASNTGELFF.

The chain uses TRBV29-1 and TRBJ1-2, with D uncertain. CDR1 and CDR2 (germline): SQVTM, ANQGSEA. Trimming pared 6 bases from V and 4 bases from J, leaving 15 bases between. This CDR3 is built from 13 residues. CDR3 protein: CSVDFTEGYGYTF. Here the CDR3 DNA reads TGCAGCGTCGACTTTACGGAGGGCTATGGCTACACCTTC.

The chain has TRBV19 and TRBJ1-5; D is ambiguous. The germline V gene has CDR1 LNHDA and CDR2 SQIVND (reference sequence). The CDR3 consists of 16 residues. Trimming pared 5 bases from V and 0 bases from J, leaving 14 bases between. The CDR3 bases are TGTGCCAGTAGTCGAGTTAAGACATATAGCAATCAGCCCCAGCATTTT. Its translation is CASSRVKTYSNQPQHF.

In DNA form, the CDR3 reads TGTGCCAGCAGCTCATCCGGGACAGGGGGCGATTATGGCTACACCTTC. Its translation: CASSSSGTGGDYGYTF. The chain has TRBV6-2 or TRBV6-3 and TRBJ1-2; TRBD1 matches at 12 bases. The germline gives CDR1 MNHEY, CDR2 SVGEGT. The CDR3 sequence is 16 residues long. Trimming removed 6 bases from V and 5 bases from J; junction bases left unmatched: 10.

This clone was found once. The CDR3 sequence: CASSSYRYSNQPQHF. The CDR3 coding sequence is TGTGCCAGCAGTTCCTATCGCTATAGCAATCAGCCCCAGCATTTT. This chain connects TRBV28 to TRBJ1-5, with D unclear. The ends were cut back, 4 bases at V and 0 bases at J, with 10 bases in the middle. The CDR3 is made up of 15 amino acids. Germline values: CDR1 MDHEN, CDR2 SYDVKM. Drawing the rest from reference TRBV28 and TRBJ1-5, the complete variable domain is DVKVTQSSRYLVKRTGEKVFLECVQDMDHENMFWYRQDPGLGLRLIYFSYDVKMKEKGDIPEGYSVSREKKERFSLILESASTNQTSMYLCASSSYRYSNQPQHFGDGTRLSIL.

The chain has TRBV6-1 and TRBJ1-4, with D possibly TRBD1 on 5 matching bases. Per germline, CDR1 MNHNS and CDR2 SASEGT. V was clipped by 1 base and J by 4 bases, with 10 bases between them. The CDR3 consists of 15 residues. CDR3 sequence (DNA): TGTGCCAGCAGTGAAGGTCAGGGTTATAATGAAAAACTGTTTTTT. It is translated as CASSEGQGYNEKLFF.

This CDR3 is CATGREETQYF. In nucleotides, the CDR3 is TGTGCCACCGGGCGAGAAGAGACCCAGTACTTC. The gene calls are TRBV24-1 and TRBJ2-5; D gene uncertain. Trimming cost V 9 bases and J 3 bases, with 7 bases left between them. Germline lookup yields CDR1 KGHDR and CDR2 SFDVKD. This CDR3 spans 11 amino acids.

V usage is TRBV5-1 and J usage is TRBJ1-5; 7 positions match TRBD1. The germline gives CDR1 SGHRS, CDR2 YFSETQ. The CDR3 covers 15 residues. V trimming: 4 bases; J trimming: 2 bases; junction bases outside the gene matches: 6. Written as DNA, the CDR3 is TGCGCCAGCAGCCCTGGGACAGCCCGCAATCAGCCCCAGCATTTT. Residues: CASSPGTARNQPQHF.

The CDR3 bases are TGTGCCAGCAGCCTACAGGGGCGGGCCAACTATGGCTACACCTTC. Translation: CASSLQGRANYGYTF. The chain uses TRBV6-5 and TRBJ1-2, with 7 nucleotides matching TRBD1. The ends lost 6 bases at V and 2 bases at J; junction bases unmatched: 9. Germline lookup yields CDR1 MNHEY and CDR2 SVGAGI. This CDR3 is 15 amino acids long.

The V call is TRBV24-1, the J call TRBJ1-2; no firm D call. Germline lookup yields CDR1 KGHDR and CDR2 SFDVKD. CDR3 length: 13 amino acids. V was cut by 3 bases and J by 4 bases, with 8 bases left in between. CDR3 loop: CATSDGTTYGYTF. DNA for the CDR3: TGTGCCACCAGTGATGGCACCACCTATGGCTACACCTTC.

The V gene is TRBV6-2 or TRBV6-3, the J gene TRBJ1-5; TRBD1 agrees at 11 bases. The junction had 8 bases not matched to a gene; V was cut back by 6 bases and J by 7 bases. CDR1 MNHEY and CDR2 SVGEGT come from the germline V gene. The CDR3 is made up of 15 amino acids. The CDR3 region is CASSKDRGLVQPQHF. The CDR3 DNA reads as TGTGCCAGCAGCAAGGACAGGGGGCTCGTACAGCCCCAGCATTTT.

The gene calls are TRBV18 and TRBJ1-2; maybe TRBD1 (6 bases). The germline CDR1 and CDR2 sequences are KGHSH and LQKENI. This CDR3 has 14 residues. V lost 2 bases to trimming and J lost 4 bases, with 11 bases between them. Written as DNA, the CDR3 is TGTGCCAGCTCACCAGATGGGGGCGCCTATGGCTACACCTTC. This sequence encodes CASSPDGGAYGYTF.

The genes are TRBV3-1 (or the pseudogene TRBV3-2) and TRBJ2-7; D might be TRBD2 (6 bases). V was clipped by 3 bases and J by 7 bases, with 19 bases between them. The CDR3 spans 15 residues. Germline loops: CDR1 LGHDT, CDR2 YNNKEL (reference sequence). CDR3 in amino acids: CASSQGRGALGEQYF. The CDR3 DNA follows: TGTGCCAGCAGCCAGGGGCGCGGGGCTTTGGGGGAGCAGTACTTC.

The rearrangement joins TRBV4-1 to TRBJ1-1; tentative D call: TRBD1 (5 bases). CDR1 MGHRA and CDR2 YSYEKL come from the germline V gene. This CDR3 has 15 amino acids. The V end was cut by 1 base, the J end by 10 bases, with 19 bases between. CDR3 in amino acids: CASSQVSAGPGTAFF. CDR3 bases: TGCGCCAGCAGCCAAGTTTCTGCAGGGCCCGGTACAGCTTTCTTT.

This rearrangement joins TRBV5-1 to TRBJ1-1; 9 bases align to TRBD1. The CDR3 has 15 residues. Germline V gene data show CDR1 as SGHRS and CDR2 as YFSETQ. Trimming cost V 4 bases and J 1 base; bases outside gene matches: 5. Here the CDR3 reads CASSPLGQGNTEAFF. The CDR3, as DNA: TGCGCCAGCAGCCCTTTGGGACAGGGGAACACTGAAGCTTTCTTT.

This chain uses TRBV19 with TRBJ1-5, with D maybe TRBD1 (5 bases). This CDR3 contains 14 residues. V lost 3 bases and J 5 bases, leaving 11 bases between the germline ends. The germline gives CDR1 LNHDA, CDR2 SQIVND (reference sequence). DNA of the CDR3: TGTGCCAGTAGTATTCTCAGGGTGGATCAGCCCCAGCATTTT. Its protein product is CASSILRVDQPQHF.